This TCR beta chain is from a study of CD8 T cells in ankylosing spondylitis. CDR3 length equals 13 residues. Germline V gene data show CDR1 as MNHEY and CDR2 as SVGEGT. Trimming pared 4 bases from V and 4 bases from J, leaving 10 bases between. MiXCR was run by TCRdb on the 5' RACE reads, yielding one entry per CDR3 protein. The profile covers about 140,000 distinct CDR3 sequences, with roughly 6.6% appearing a single time and around 12% taken by the ten largest. Regarding the study as a whole: Significant enrichment of disease-linked clones was reportedly seen in matched ankylosing spondylitis synovial fluid.

This clonotype has ten or more counts. The antigen is undetermined. The chain combines TRBV6-2 or TRBV6-3 with TRBJ1-1; D unclear. Input material: blood, either unsorted or a sorted T cell fraction (not recorded which). This clonotype was sampled from a female donor with ankylosing spondylitis or in good health (not recorded which). CDR3 sequence reads: CASSFDGRTEAFF. CDR3 nucleotides: TGTGCCAGCAGTTTTGACGGGCGCACTGAAGCTTTCTTT.